This T cell receptor (beta chain) was captured by sequencing in a study of blood T cell repertoires in COVID-19. Living in 24 US areas, the participants were between 18 and 89 years of age. Using immunoSEQ multiplex PCR, the repertoire was profiled, and TCRdb retains in-frame clones only, with some absent. The top ten clones hold 1.2% of a sample with around 200,000 clones, about 90% of them seen once. The CDR3 sequence is 19 residues long. CDR1 and CDR2 from the germline V gene are SGHKS and YYEKEE (reference sequence). Trimming stripped 2 bases from V and 3 bases from J, with 24 bases between. The sequenced sample consisted of PBMCs or T cells enriched from blood (not recorded which). The TCR sequence derives from a man in his thirties or forties who had recovered from COVID-19. This chain links TRBV5-5 with TRBJ1-5; possible D gene TRBD1, 5 bases. CDR3 coding DNA: TGTGCCAGCAGCTTCCCTCCAGACAGCTCAAGTGGGGTCAATCAGCCCCAGCATTTT. Translation gives CASSFPPDSSSGVNQPQHF.